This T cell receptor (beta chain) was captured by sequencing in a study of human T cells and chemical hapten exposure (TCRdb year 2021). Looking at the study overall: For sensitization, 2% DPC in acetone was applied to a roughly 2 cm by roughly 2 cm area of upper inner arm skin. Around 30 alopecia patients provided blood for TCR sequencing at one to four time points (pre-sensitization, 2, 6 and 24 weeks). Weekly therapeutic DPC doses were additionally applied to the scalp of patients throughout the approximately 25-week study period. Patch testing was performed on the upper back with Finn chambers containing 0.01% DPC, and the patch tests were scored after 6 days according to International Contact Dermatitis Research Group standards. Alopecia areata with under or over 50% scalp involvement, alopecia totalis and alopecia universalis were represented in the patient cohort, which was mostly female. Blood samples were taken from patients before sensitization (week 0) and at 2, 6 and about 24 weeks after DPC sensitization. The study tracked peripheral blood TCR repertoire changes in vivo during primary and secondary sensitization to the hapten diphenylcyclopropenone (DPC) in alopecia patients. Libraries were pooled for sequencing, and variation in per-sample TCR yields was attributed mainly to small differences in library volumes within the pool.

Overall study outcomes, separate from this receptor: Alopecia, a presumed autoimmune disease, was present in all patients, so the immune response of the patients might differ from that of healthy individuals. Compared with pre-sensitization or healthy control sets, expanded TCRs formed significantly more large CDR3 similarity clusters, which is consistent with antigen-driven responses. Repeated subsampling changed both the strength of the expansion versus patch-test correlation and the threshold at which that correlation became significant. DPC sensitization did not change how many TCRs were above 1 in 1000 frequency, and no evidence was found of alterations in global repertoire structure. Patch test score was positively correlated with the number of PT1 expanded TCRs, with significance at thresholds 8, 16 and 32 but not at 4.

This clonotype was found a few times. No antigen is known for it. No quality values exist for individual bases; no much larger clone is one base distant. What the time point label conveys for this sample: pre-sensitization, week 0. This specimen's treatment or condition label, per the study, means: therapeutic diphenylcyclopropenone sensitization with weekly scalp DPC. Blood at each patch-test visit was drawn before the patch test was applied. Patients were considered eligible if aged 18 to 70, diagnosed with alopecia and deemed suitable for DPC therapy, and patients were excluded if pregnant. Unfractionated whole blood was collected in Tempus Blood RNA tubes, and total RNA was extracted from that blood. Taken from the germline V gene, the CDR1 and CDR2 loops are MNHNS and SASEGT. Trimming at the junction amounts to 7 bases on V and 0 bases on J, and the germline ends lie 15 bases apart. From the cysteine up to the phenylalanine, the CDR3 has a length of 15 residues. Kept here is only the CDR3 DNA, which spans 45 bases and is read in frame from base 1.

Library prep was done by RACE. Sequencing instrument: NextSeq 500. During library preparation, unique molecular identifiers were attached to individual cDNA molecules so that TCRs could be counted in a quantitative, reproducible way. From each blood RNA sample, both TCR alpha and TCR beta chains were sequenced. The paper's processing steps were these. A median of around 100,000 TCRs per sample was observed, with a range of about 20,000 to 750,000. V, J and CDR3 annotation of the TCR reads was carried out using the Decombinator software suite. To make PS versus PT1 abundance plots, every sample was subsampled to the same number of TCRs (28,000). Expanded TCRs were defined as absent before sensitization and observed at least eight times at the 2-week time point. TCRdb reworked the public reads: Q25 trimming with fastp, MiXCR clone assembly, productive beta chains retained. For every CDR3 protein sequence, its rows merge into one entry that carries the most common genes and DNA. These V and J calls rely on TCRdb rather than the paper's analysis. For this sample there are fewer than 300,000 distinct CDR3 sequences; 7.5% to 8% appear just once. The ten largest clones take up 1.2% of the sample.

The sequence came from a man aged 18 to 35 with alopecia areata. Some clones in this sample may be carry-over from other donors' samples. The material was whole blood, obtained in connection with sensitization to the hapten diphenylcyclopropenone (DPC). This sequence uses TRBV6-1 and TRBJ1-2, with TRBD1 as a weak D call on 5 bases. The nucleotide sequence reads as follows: TGTGCCAGCAATAAGGGGACGACAACTAACTATGGCTACACCTTC. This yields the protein CASNKGTTTNYGYTF.